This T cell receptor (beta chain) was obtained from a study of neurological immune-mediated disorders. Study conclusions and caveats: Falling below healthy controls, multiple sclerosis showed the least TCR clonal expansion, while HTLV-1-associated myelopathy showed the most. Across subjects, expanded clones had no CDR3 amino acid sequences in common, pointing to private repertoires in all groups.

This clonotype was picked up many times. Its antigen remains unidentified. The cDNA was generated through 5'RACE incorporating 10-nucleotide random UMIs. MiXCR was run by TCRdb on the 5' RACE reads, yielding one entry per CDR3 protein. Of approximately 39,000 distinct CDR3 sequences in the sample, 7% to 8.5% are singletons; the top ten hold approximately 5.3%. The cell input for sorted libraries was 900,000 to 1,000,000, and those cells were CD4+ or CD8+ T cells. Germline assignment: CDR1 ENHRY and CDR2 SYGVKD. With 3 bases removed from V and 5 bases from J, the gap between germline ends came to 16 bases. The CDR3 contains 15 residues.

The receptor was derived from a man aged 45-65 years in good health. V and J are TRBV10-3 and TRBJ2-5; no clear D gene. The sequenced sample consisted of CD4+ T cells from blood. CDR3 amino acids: CAISDKGQAFETQYF. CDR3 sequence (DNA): TGTGCCATCAGTGATAAGGGCCAGGCTTTCGAGACCCAGTACTTC.